Following are 19 T cell receptor beta chains from one sample sequenced in a study of tumor-infiltrating lymphocytes in primary liver carcinoma. Production of TCR beta cDNA used 400 to 650 ng total RNA together with a constant-region primer. Investigators got TCR beta libraries out of three nested multiplex PCR rounds, done with slightly modified ARM-PCR. The first two PCR rounds used TRBV1-TRBV30 primers with a Cbeta primer, approximately 10 cycles each. TCRdb used MiXCR to reprocess the multiplex PCR reads, holding one entry per CDR3 protein. The repertoire consists of under 150,000 distinct CDR3 sequences, with around 65% occurring once and the leading ten covering 8.1%. From unsorted bulk tissue weighing about 20-33 mg, DNA and RNA were co-extracted. The sequencing input was tumor-adjacent normal liver tissue. The source is an older woman with primary liver carcinoma and hepatitis B virus infection.

A note on this clonotype: At one end the junction does not follow the germline gene, possibly because of a read error. The CDR3 here is CAGSSGVSSYEQYF. DNA of the CDR3: TGTGCCGGCAGTTCGGGGGTGTCCTCCTATGAGCAGTATTTC. The rearrangement uses TRBV12-3 or TRBV12-4 and TRBJ2-7, with D perhaps TRBD2 (6 bases). This CDR3 contains 14 residues.

Points on this clonotype: At one end, the junction sequence differs from germline, possibly due to a read error. This rearrangement joins TRBV29-1 to TRBJ2-5, with a weak D call TRBD2 (6 bases). The germline V gene has CDR1 SQVTM and CDR2 ANQGSEA. This CDR3 is built from 13 residues. CDR3 in DNA: TGCACCGTTGGGAGGCGCGGTAAAGAGATCCAGTACTTC. Translated, it gives CTVGRRGKEIQYF.

The V call is TRBV6-4, the J call TRBJ2-1; 13 bases fit TRBD2. The V gene end was trimmed by 6 bases and the J gene end by 4 bases; junction bases not matched to a gene: 9. This CDR3 is 17 amino acids long. The germline V gene encodes CDR1 MRHNA and CDR2 SNTAGT. CDR3 DNA: TGTGCCAGCAGACAGACCCCGGGACTAGCGGGATACAATGAGCAGTTCTTC. The encoded protein is CASRQTPGLAGYNEQFF.

This clonotype came up a few times. Germline and junction disagree at one end, which may indicate a read error. This sequence joins TRBV7-7 and TRBJ2-1, with 11 bases aligning to TRBD2. The V gene's germline CDR1 is SSHAT and CDR2 FNYEAQ (reference sequence). CDR3 length: 19 amino acids. CDR3 in amino acids: CASSRGEISGRGSYNEQFF. Here the CDR3 DNA reads TGTGCTAGCAGCCGCGGGGAGATTAGCGGGAGGGGCTCCTACAATGAGCAGTTCTTC.

In the case of this clonotype: The junction does not match germline at one end; this may be a read error. The rearrangement links TRBV7-3 to TRBJ2-1, with 8 bases identical to TRBD2. The germline gives CDR1 SGHTA, CDR2 FQGTGA. CDR3 length: 18 amino acids. CDR3 residues: CASSLTFFRKRENDEHFF. The CDR3 DNA reads as TGTGCCAGCAGCTTAACGTTCTTTAGAAAGCGGGAGAACGATGAGCATTTCTTC.

On this clonotype: Since no conserved phenylalanine or tryptophan closes the CDR3, a read error is the likely cause. The DNA is omitted, as the CDR3 cannot be located on it reliably, and the CDR3 follows TCRdb's listing. The rearrangement joins TRBV7-8 to TRBJ2-4; the table gives TRBD1 as D, unverified against the DNA. Termini included, the CDR3 measures 16 amino acids. Germline-derived CDR1 and CDR2 are SGHVS and FQNEAQ. The CDR3 region is CASSQIPGQGQNIQHL.

Of note for this clonotype: This sequence may be a read error, since a much larger clone differs from it by one base. The chain links TRBV28 to TRBJ2-1; TRBD1 or TRBD2 may be the D gene (5 bases each). Germline V gene sequence: CDR1 MDHEN, CDR2 SYDVKM. Trimming pared 6 bases from V and 10 bases from J, leaving 10 bases between. The CDR3 totals 11 residues. In nucleotides, the CDR3 is TGTGCCAGCAGCTGGGGACGGGAGCAGTTCTTC. It is translated as CASSWGREQFF.

Of note for this clonotype: A read error may be the cause here, since a much bigger clone is one base away. This rearrangement joins TRBV6-2 or TRBV6-3 to TRBJ1-1; a possible D gene is TRBD1 (5 bases). Germline CDR1 is MNHEY and CDR2 is SVGEGT. This CDR3 contains 12 residues. CDR3 region: CVSSYWAGEAFF. The CDR3 DNA reads TGTGTCAGCAGTTACTGGGCAGGGGAAGCTTTCTTT.

By sample fraction, this clonotype is medium-sized (0.01 to 0.1%). The chain recombines TRBV11-3 with TRBJ2-3; possibly TRBD2 for D (5 bases). Per germline, CDR1 SGHNT and CDR2 YENEEA. The CDR3 covers 15 residues. V lost 5 bases to trimming and J lost 0 bases, with 12 bases between them. The CDR3 DNA reads as TGTGCCAGCAGCCCTACCGGGGTTAGCACAGATACGCAGTATTTT. Its protein is CASSPTGVSTDTQYF.

V and J are TRBV2 and TRBJ1-5, with D possibly matching TRBD1 (6 bases). Looked up from germline, CDR1 is SNHLY and CDR2 is FYNNEI. The V end was cut by 7 bases, the J end by 7 bases, with 17 bases between. This CDR3 has 14 amino acids. CDR3 region: CASTQQGVKQPQHF. The CDR3 nucleotides read TGTGCCAGCACTCAACAGGGTGTCAAACAGCCCCAGCATTTT.

With regard to this clonotype: A much larger clone is a single base away; this may be a read error. J is TRBJ1-2 and V is TRBV30; 10 bases are a match to TRBD1. CDR1 and CDR2 from the germline V gene are GTSNPN and SVGIG (reference sequence). This CDR3 region has 14 residues. The CDR3 sequence: CTWSRTGGNYGYTF. The CDR3 DNA reads TGTACCTGGAGTAGGACAGGGGGTAACTATGGCTACACCTTC.

A word on this clonotype: Sequence at one end of the junction differs from germline and may be a read error. This chain connects TRBV29-1 to TRBJ2-3; D is perhaps TRBD1 (5 bases). This CDR3 comprises 14 residues. The germline gives CDR1 SQVTM, CDR2 ANQGSEA. The CDR3 DNA is TGCAGCGTTGGGTACAGGACCCTCAGAGATATGCAGTATTTT. Its protein is CSVGYRTLRDMQYF.

With regard to this clonotype: One junction end does not reproduce the germline sequence, and a read error may be involved. The chain carries TRBV4-1 and TRBJ2-7; D not resolved. CDR1 and CDR2 (germline): MGHRA, YSYEKL. The CDR3 has 14 amino acids. CDR3 sequence: CASSQTVAPYDQYF. The CDR3 DNA reads TGCGCCAGCAGCCAAACTGTTGCCCCCTACGATCAGTACTTC.

This clonotype appeared a few times. This clone may be a read error of a much larger clone one base away. J is TRBJ2-3 and V is TRBV5-5; D not certain. Trimming left V 4 bases short and J 5 bases short, with 14 bases between. Germline V gene data show CDR1 as SGHKS and CDR2 as YYEKEE (reference sequence). The CDR3 runs to 14 residues. For the CDR3, the DNA is TGTGCCAGCAGCAGGTGGACCGGCATAGATACGCAGTATTTT. This gives the protein CASSRWTGIDTQYF.

The rearrangement links TRBV6-6 to TRBJ2-7, with TRBD2 identical over 9 bases. V lost 8 bases, J lost 7 bases, and 9 bases stayed unmatched. The CDR3 consists of 13 residues. Germline V lookup: CDR1 MNHNY, CDR2 SVGAGI (reference sequence). The CDR3 DNA reads TGTGCCAGCTGGGGAGCGGGAGGTAGGGAGCAGTACGTC. Translation: CASWGAGGREQYV.

This clonotype was recorded a few times. A much larger clone is a single base away; this may be a read error. V usage is TRBV29-1 and J usage is TRBJ2-7, with D unresolved. Germline loops: CDR1 SQVTM, CDR2 ANQGSEA. Trimming removed 6 bases from V and 2 bases from J, with 17 bases in between. The CDR3 extends over 14 amino acids. The CDR3 DNA is TGCAGCGTGCTAACTTTTACAACCCCCTACGAGCAGTACTTC. This sequence encodes CSVLTFTTPYEQYF.

This sequence joins TRBV6-6 and TRBJ2-4; perhaps TRBD2 as D (6 bases). Germline CDR1 is MNHNY and CDR2 is SVGAGI (reference sequence). V shed 6 bases and J shed 9 bases, with 24 bases lying between them. The CDR3 covers 16 residues. The CDR3, as DNA: TGTGCCAGCAGCCCGGGGACTGGCGGTGTGCAGGGCATTCAGTACTTC. Translation: CASSPGTGGVQGIQYF.

Comment on this clonotype: An end of the junction does not agree with germline; a read error may underlie this. The rearrangement joins TRBV6-6 to TRBJ2-1, with 13 positions matching TRBD2. The CDR3 consists of 17 residues. Germline lookup yields CDR1 MNHNY and CDR2 SVGAGI (reference sequence). The CDR3 region is CASSYRTSGGPYNGQFF. The CDR3 coding sequence is TGTGCCAGCAGTTATCGGACTAGCGGGGGTCCCTACAATGGGCAGTTCTTC.

As regards this clonotype: The junction departs from the called germline gene at one end, perhaps through a read error. V usage is TRBV6-5 and J usage is TRBJ2-3; D is uncertain. The CDR3 covers 14 residues. CDR1 and CDR2 from the germline V gene are MNHEY and SVGAGI. The CDR3 DNA reads as TGTGCCAGCATCAAATTATCGGGCTCAGATACGCGGTATTTT. Its protein product is CASIKLSGSDTRYF.